The following is a T cell receptor beta chain sequence with its context. This table comes from immunoSEQ multiplex PCR, and its TCRdb copy is limited to in-frame clones, with some not included. The table includes hundreds of thousands of clones, nearly 90% detected once. Deletions cut 0 bases from V and 7 bases from J, with 11 bases between. The germline CDR1 and CDR2 sequences are SGHRS and YFSETQ. This CDR3 contains 14 residues. These data originate in a study of blood T cell repertoires in COVID-19. Specimen: peripheral blood. This chain joins TRBV5-1 and TRBJ1-5, with D tentatively TRBD1 (6 bases). The TCR originated in a woman aged 25 to 39 with COVID-19, enrolled during active disease. CDR3 region: CASSLGGGMQPQHF. In DNA, the CDR3 is TGCGCCAGCAGCTTGGGGGGGGGCATGCAGCCCCAGCATTTT.